Presented here are 18 T cell receptor beta chains from one specimen sequenced in a study of spatial heterogeneity in lung cancer. Time point noted: blood at routine non-recurrence follow-up after resection. TCRdb re-derived calls from the 5' RACE reads in MiXCR, one entry per CDR3 protein. The table includes approximately 93,000 distinct CDR3 sequences, approximately 19% detected once. Sequencing was performed on PBMCs, taken at follow-up. Receptors were obtained from a male donor with early-stage non-small cell lung cancer.

A remark on this clonotype: At one boundary the junction diverges from the germline segment, which might be a read error. The chain employs TRBV3-1 and TRBJ1-3; D is unresolved. Germline values: CDR1 LGHDT, CDR2 YNNKEL (reference sequence). CDR3 size: 13 residues. In DNA form, the CDR3 reads TGTGCCAGCAGCCAAATCAACGGTGACACCTTATATTTT. Protein sequence: CASSQINGDTLYF.

The V and J genes are TRBV10-1 and TRBJ1-1; tentatively, D is TRBD1 (6 bases). The CDR3 sequence is 16 residues long. Between the trimmed V and J ends, which lost 5 bases and 3 bases, there was a span of 19 bases. Germline V gene lookup returns CDR1 WNHNN and CDR2 SYGVQD (reference sequence). The CDR3 DNA reads TGCGCCAGCAGTCCTAATTGGGCAGGGGTGGACACTGAAGCTTTCTTT. Its translation is CASSPNWAGVDTEAFF.

The chain employs TRBV6-1 and TRBJ2-1; no clear D. Germline CDR1 reads MNHNS; CDR2 reads SASEGT. Trimming took off 7 bases at V and 6 bases at J, with 10 bases between the two ends. This CDR3 contains 12 residues. CDR3 protein: CASKGPGNEQFF. The CDR3 DNA reads TGTGCCAGCAAGGGCCCCGGCAATGAGCAGTTCTTC.

The chain links TRBV2 to TRBJ2-5; D is perhaps TRBD1 (5 bases). Germline V gives CDR1 SNHLY, CDR2 FYNNEI. V dropped 3 bases and J dropped 5 bases, with 13 bases sitting between them. The CDR3 covers 14 residues. The CDR3 DNA follows: TGTGCCAGCAGTGATTATGGGGCTTGGGAGACCCAGTACTTC. This codes for CASSDYGAWETQYF.

This clonotype has just a few counts. CDR3 coding DNA: TGTGCCAGCAGTTGGGGACAGGGGAGGAGGTACGAGCAGTACTTC. As protein: CASSWGQGRRYEQYF. V usage is TRBV6-5 and J usage is TRBJ2-7; 10 positions agree with TRBD1. The CDR3 runs 15 residues. The germline V gene has CDR1 MNHEY and CDR2 SVGAGI. Trimming removed 4 bases from V and 4 bases from J; junction bases left unmatched: 7.

In its sample, this clonotype was seen a few times. The rearrangement links TRBV18 to TRBJ1-1; D gene unclear. The CDR3 consists of 14 residues. V lost 2 bases, J lost 3 bases, and 10 bases lay in between. Per germline, CDR1 KGHSH and CDR2 LQKENI. For the CDR3, the DNA is TGTGCCAGCTCACCAGAAGCGAGCCACACTGAAGCTTTCTTT. Its protein is CASSPEASHTEAFF.

The J gene is TRBJ1-5, the V gene TRBV4-3; D is possibly TRBD1 (5 bases). CDR1 is LGHNA, CDR2 YSLEER, per germline. V dropped 1 base and J dropped 4 bases, with 11 bases sitting between them. This CDR3 is built from 15 residues. CDR3 nucleotide sequence: TGCGCCAGCAGCCAAGTCTGGCAGGGTAATCAGCCCCAGCATTTT. Residues: CASSQVWQGNQPQHF.

The V gene is TRBV7-6, the J gene TRBJ1-1; 11 bases agree with TRBD1. From germline, CDR1 is SGHVS and CDR2 FNYEAQ. This CDR3 has 15 residues. With V trimmed by 5 bases and J by 3 bases, 5 bases remained unmatched. This CDR3 is CASSADRGLYTEAFF. The CDR3 DNA reads as TGTGCCAGCAGCGCGGACAGGGGGCTATACACTGAAGCTTTCTTT.

CDR3 region: CASNGGNYGYTF. CDR3 nucleotide sequence: TGTGCCAGCAATGGGGGGAACTATGGCTACACCTTC. The genes are TRBV6-1 and TRBJ1-2; D might be TRBD1 (5 bases). The CDR3 length is 12 residues. Trimming took off 7 bases at V and 2 bases at J, with 8 bases between the two ends. Germline CDR1 is MNHNS and CDR2 is SASEGT.

The V and J genes are TRBV6-2 or TRBV6-3 and TRBJ1-6; 8 positions match TRBD1. The CDR3 length is 15 residues. The germline V gene encodes CDR1 MNHEY and CDR2 SVGEGT. The ends lost 6 bases at V and 6 bases at J; junction bases unmatched: 7. CDR3 bases: TGTGCCAGCAGGATGACAGGGGCCGGTAATTCACCCCTCCACTTT. Its translation is CASRMTGAGNSPLHF.

V usage is TRBV5-1 and J usage is TRBJ1-1, with 9 bases aligning to TRBD1. Germline values: CDR1 SGHRS, CDR2 YFSETQ. Unmatched junction bases numbered 6, after V lost 5 bases and J lost 4 bases. CDR3 length: 14 residues. The CDR3 DNA reads TGCGCCAGCAGATTCACAGGGGGCGGCACTGAAGCTTTCTTT. It yields the protein CASRFTGGGTEAFF.

In this sample, this clonotype turned up a few times. The chain uses TRBV24-1 and TRBJ2-2, with D unclear. Trimming took 10 bases from V and 0 from J, leaving 11 bases between them. CDR1 KGHDR and CDR2 SFDVKD come from the germline V gene. The CDR3 spans 14 residues. The CDR3 nucleotides read TGTGCCACAGCTCGGACGGCGAACACCGGGGAGCTGTTTTTT. Translating it yields CATARTANTGELFF.

This clonotype appeared many times. The chain links TRBV11-2 to TRBJ2-5, with 8 bases lining up with TRBD2. The CDR3 extends over 16 amino acids. CDR1 and CDR2 (germline): SGHAT, FQNNGV. V dropped 5 bases and J dropped 0; count of bases not matched to a gene: 8. The CDR3 coding sequence is TGTGCCAGCAGCCCATTAGCGGGGTCTTACCAAGAGACCCAGTACTTC. Translation: CASSPLAGSYQETQYF.

This clonotype came up a few times. The J gene is TRBJ2-7, the V gene TRBV29-1, with D possibly TRBD1 on 6 matching bases. This CDR3 has 14 residues. The V and J ends lost 5 bases and 11 bases respectively, with 25 bases between them. The germline CDR1 and CDR2 sequences are SQVTM and ANQGSEA. The CDR3 nucleotides are TGCAGCGTTAGACCCGGGACACCTACTGCGAGGGAGTACTTC. This gives the protein CSVRPGTPTAREYF.

V and J are TRBV29-1 and TRBJ1-5; possibly TRBD1 for D (6 bases). Between the trimmed V and J ends, which lost 4 bases and 7 bases, there was a span of 11 bases. The CDR3 has 12 residues. Per germline, CDR1 SQVTM and CDR2 ANQGSEA. The DNA for the CDR3 is TGCAGCGTTGCGGCAGGGGACCAGCCCCAGCATTTT. It is translated as CSVAAGDQPQHF.

In this sample, this clonotype turned up once. J is TRBJ1-4 and V is TRBV5-1, with D possibly TRBD1 on 6 matching bases. The length of the CDR3 is 14 residues. Trimming pared 4 bases from V and 1 base from J, leaving 8 bases between. Germline assignment: CDR1 SGHRS and CDR2 YFSETQ. Here the CDR3 reads CASSGGGTNEKLFF. The CDR3 region has the DNA TGCGCCAGCAGCGGAGGGGGAACTAATGAAAAACTGTTTTTT. The full variable domain, its missing parts supplied by reference TRBV5-1 and TRBJ1-4, is KAGVTQTPRYLIKTRGQQVTLSCSPISGHRSVSWYQQTPGQGLQFLFEYFSETQRNKGNFPGRFSGRQFSNSRSEMNVSTLELGDSALYLCASSGGGTNEKLFFGSGTQLSVL.

This clonotype was found a few times. This chain uses TRBV6-5 with TRBJ2-2; no firm D call. Germline-derived CDR1 and CDR2 are MNHEY and SVGAGI. The CDR3 spans 12 residues. V was clipped by 2 bases and J by 5 bases, with 3 bases between them. CDR3 DNA: TGTGCCAGCAGTTACCAGACCGGGGAGCTGTTTTTT. This encodes CASSYQTGELFF.

CDR3 amino acids: CASSFGARREQFF. For the CDR3, the DNA is TGTGCCAGCAGCTTTGGGGCCAGGAGGGAGCAGTTCTTC. This chain uses TRBV7-8 with TRBJ2-1, with D possibly called TRBD1 or TRBD2 (5 bases each). Germline values: CDR1 SGHVS, CDR2 FQNEAQ. The CDR3 extends over 13 amino acids. Between the trimmed V and J ends, which lost 3 bases and 10 bases, there was a span of 13 bases.